This T cell receptor (beta chain) was sequenced during a study of CD8+CD57+ T cells in acquired aplastic anemia. Overall study findings and caveats: Between patients and controls, around 30 CD8+ CDR3 sequences were found in common.

Trimming removed 1 base at V and 4 bases at J, with 13 bases between. Germline V gene sequence: CDR1 MGHDK, CDR2 SYGVNS. The CDR3 consists of 15 residues. Worth noting for this clonotype: Its antigen is not identified.

Patients included in sequencing had previously demonstrated CD8+CD57+ cell expansion by flow cytometry. Each patient carried a diagnosis of severe acquired aplastic anemia. Investigators profiled TCR beta VDJ and CDR3 from genomic DNA template. MiXCR, applied by TCRdb to the reads, yields one record per CDR3 protein. Found here are around 200,000 distinct CDR3 sequences, about 50% of them singletons; the top ten hold 10% to 15%. The TCR originated in a human donor with aplastic anemia. The chain couples TRBV25-1 to TRBJ1-1; D possibly corresponds to TRBD1 (6 bases). The sequenced sample was sorted CD4+, CD8+, or CD8+CD57+ T cells (not recorded which) from PBMCs. The CDR3 DNA follows: TGTGCCAGCAGTGAATCCCAGGGGATAATCACTGAAGCTTTCTTT. This translates into CASSESQGIITEAFF.